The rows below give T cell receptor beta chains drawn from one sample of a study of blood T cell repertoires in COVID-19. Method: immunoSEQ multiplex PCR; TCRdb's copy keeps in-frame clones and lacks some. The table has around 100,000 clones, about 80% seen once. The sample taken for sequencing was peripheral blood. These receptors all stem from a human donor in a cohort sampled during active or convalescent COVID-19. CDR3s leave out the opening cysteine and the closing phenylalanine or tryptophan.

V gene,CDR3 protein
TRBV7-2,ASSWNRDRGSSYGYT
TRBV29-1,SVEQGIQY
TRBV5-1,ASSPIGNTEAF
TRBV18,ASSPSVLEQY
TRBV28,ASSLFQGSDYGYT
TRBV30,AWSVPGPSRNEKLF
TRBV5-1,ASRRDAYSNQPQH
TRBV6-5,ASSLQGFETQY
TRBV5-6,ASSLGLRTSTDTQY
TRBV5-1,ASSLGTSSRSHEQF
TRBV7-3,ASSYRGGYT
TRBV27,ASSVSPGAKNIQY
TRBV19,ASSTYTGLTEAF
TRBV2,ASSSLGDEQF
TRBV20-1,SASEDRGSYEQY
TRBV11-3,ASSLIRYRVSTEAF
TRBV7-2,ASSAGQSTQPQH
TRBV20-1,SARARGESVLT
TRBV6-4,ASSDSAQGVYGYT
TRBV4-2,ASNQPDRAGELF